Listed here are 29 T cell receptor beta chains from one sample, sequenced in a study of blood T cell repertoires in COVID-19 (dated by TCRdb to 2019 to 2021). The library was made by the immunoSEQ multiplex PCR assay. The immuneACCESS repertoire file appears here via TCRdb, limited to in-frame rearrangements. These files lack a portion of the clones; in checked studies, under half of the deficit traces to unresolved V genes, and the cause of the others is not known. The sample yields approximately 88,000 clones; around three quarters were counted once. The ten largest clones represent around 21% of the sample. The sequenced sample consisted of peripheral blood. These receptors came from a woman older than 75 with active or convalescent COVID-19.

This clone has a handful of counts. The chain has TRBV6-1 and TRBJ2-5, with a possible D match to TRBD1 (5 bases). The CDR3 has 15 residues. V lost 3 bases, J lost 5 bases, and 16 bases lay in between. Germline-derived CDR1 and CDR2 are MNHNS and SASEGT. The CDR3 sequence: CASSDGATPRETQYF. Here the CDR3 DNA reads TGTGCCAGCAGTGATGGGGCTACCCCTCGGGAGACCCAGTACTTC.

CDR3 sequence reads: CASSPPGTGVDYGYTF. Written as DNA, the CDR3 is TGTGCCAGCAGCCCTCCCGGGACAGGGGTAGACTATGGCTACACCTTC. The V and J genes are TRBV13 and TRBJ1-2; 10 bases are shared with TRBD1. This CDR3 comprises 16 residues. V dropped 5 bases and J dropped 3; count of bases not matched to a gene: 9. Germline CDR1 and CDR2: PRHDT and FYEKMQ (reference sequence). Full variable domain (rest looked up from reference TRBV13 and TRBJ1-2): AAGVIQSPRHLIKEKRETATLKCYPIPRHDTVYWYQQGPGQDPQFLISFYEKMQSDKGSIPDRFSAQQFSDYHSELNMSSLELGDSALYFCASSPPGTGVDYGYTFGSGTRLTVV.

The table lists this clone with a count of one. The chain couples TRBV6-5 to TRBJ1-2, with D maybe TRBD1 (6 bases). This CDR3 region has 13 residues. Trimming left V 6 bases short and J 5 bases short, with 13 bases between. Germline CDR1 MNHEY, CDR2 SVGAGI. CDR3 in DNA: TGTGCCAGCAGCTTACAGGGATTATATGGCTACACCTTC. Its translation: CASSLQGLYGYTF.

The J gene is TRBJ1-3, the V gene TRBV10-3, with D perhaps matching TRBD1 (5 bases). CDR1 and CDR2 (germline): ENHRY, SYGVKD. V gave up 2 bases and J gave up 15 bases, with 17 bases separating them. The CDR3 has 13 amino acids. The CDR3 region is CAISEHGGSPTYF. The CDR3 DNA reads TGTGCCATCAGTGAGCATGGGGGGTCCCCCACATATTTT.

The rearrangement joins TRBV5-1 to TRBJ1-4; the D gene is possibly TRBD1 (5 bases). Trimming took 4 bases from V and 6 from J, leaving 16 bases between them. This CDR3 is built from 15 residues. CDR1 is SGHRS, CDR2 YFSETQ, per germline. CDR3 amino acids: CASSPGQEGDEKLFF. CDR3 in DNA: TGCGCCAGCAGCCCAGGGCAGGAGGGTGATGAAAAACTGTTTTTT.

At least ten counts were recorded for this clone. The chain carries TRBV5-8 and TRBJ2-7; D not resolved. Germline assignment: CDR1 SGHTS and CDR2 YDEGEE. The CDR3 is 13 residues long. Trimming took off 2 bases at V and 2 bases at J, with 8 bases between the two ends. Here the CDR3 reads CASSFREPYEQYF. The CDR3 DNA is TGTGCCAGCAGCTTTCGAGAACCCTACGAGCAGTACTTC.

The chain has TRBV7-8 and TRBJ1-1; a weak D match, TRBD1 (6 bases). In germline, CDR1 is SGHVS, CDR2 FQNEAQ. Trimming left V 5 bases short and J 4 bases short, with 14 bases between. This CDR3 has 14 residues. CDR3 DNA sequence: TGTGCCAGCAGCCTCAGGGGTGCGGGCACTGAAGCTTTCTTT. Protein sequence: CASSLRGAGTEAFF.

This sequence joins TRBV2 and TRBJ1-2; the match to TRBD1 covers 8 bases. The germline gives CDR1 SNHLY, CDR2 FYNNEI. The CDR3 contains 13 residues. The V gene end was trimmed by 6 bases and the J gene end by 6 bases; junction bases not matched to a gene: 6. DNA for the CDR3: TGTGCCAGCAGCAAACAGGGGGAGGATGGCTACACCTTC. The encoded protein is CASSKQGEDGYTF.

The chain joins TRBV7-2 to TRBJ2-4, with D maybe TRBD2 (6 bases). The CDR3 consists of 14 residues. Trimming took 1 base from V and 6 from J, leaving 10 bases between them. Germline assignment: CDR1 SGHTA and CDR2 FQGNSA. For the CDR3, the DNA is TGTGCCAGCAGCTTAGTAGGAGGGGTAAACATTCAGTACTTC. This codes for CASSLVGGVNIQYF.

The chain recombines TRBV28 with TRBJ1-4; TRBD1 agrees at 7 bases. The J segment lost 5 bases and the V segment lost 5 bases, leaving 8 bases of the junction unmatched. CDR1 and CDR2 (germline): MDHEN, SYDVKM. CDR3 length equals 15 residues. The CDR3 loop is CASSQRTGPNEKLFF. The CDR3 DNA follows: TGTGCCAGCAGTCAAAGGACAGGACCGAATGAAAAACTGTTTTTT.

The rearrangement joins TRBV5-1 to TRBJ2-7; 7 nucleotides agree with TRBD1. The V and J ends lost 5 bases and 5 bases, in that order; junction bases with no gene match: 4. The CDR3 contains 12 residues. The germline gives CDR1 SGHRS, CDR2 YFSETQ. In DNA form, the CDR3 reads TGCGCCAGCAGATACAGGGGACACGAGCAGTACTTC. Translating it yields CASRYRGHEQYF.

V gene TRBV5-1 combines with J gene TRBJ2-7, with 10 bases identical to TRBD2. CDR3 length equals 17 residues. J was trimmed by 2 bases and V by 0 bases; bases with no gene match: 8. Germline V lookup: CDR1 SGHRS, CDR2 YFSETQ. The CDR3 DNA reads as TGCGCCAGCAGCTTGGCTCCCCGGACTAGCGGAACCTACGAGCAGTACTTC. Its protein is CASSLAPRTSGTYEQYF. Supplemented by reference TRBV5-1 and TRBJ2-7, the full variable domain reads KAGVTQTPRYLIKTRGQQVTLSCSPISGHRSVSWYQQTPGQGLQFLFEYFSETQRNKGNFPGRFSGRQFSNSRSEMNVSTLELGDSALYLCASSLAPRTSGTYEQYFGPGTRLTVT.

This sequence joins TRBV19 and TRBJ1-6; no definite D call. The V gene's germline CDR1 is LNHDA and CDR2 SQIVND (reference sequence). This CDR3 comprises 16 residues. V lost 4 bases and J lost 8, with 18 bases in between. CDR3 DNA sequence: TGTGCCAGTAGTAATCTCCCCCGGTCCTTGGATTCACCCCTCCACTTT. Translating it yields CASSNLPRSLDSPLHF.

V usage is TRBV7-2 and J usage is TRBJ2-5; D remains unclear. V lost 5 bases, J lost 4 bases, and 11 bases lay in between. The CDR3 runs to 13 residues. CDR1 is SGHTA and CDR2 is FQGNSA in the germline V gene. The CDR3 spells CASSTDSIETQYF. The CDR3 coding sequence is TGTGCCAGCAGCACCGACTCGATAGAGACCCAGTACTTC.

In its sample, this clone was seen once. This chain links TRBV28 with TRBJ1-4; TRBD1 aligns across 9 bases. Germline V lookup: CDR1 MDHEN, CDR2 SYDVKM. The length of the CDR3 is 15 residues. Unmatched junction bases numbered 9, after V lost 5 bases and J lost 8 bases. Written as DNA, the CDR3 is TGTGCCAGCAGTGTTCCGGGACAGGGATACGAAAAACTGTTTTTT. It specifies CASSVPGQGYEKLFF.

The chain recombines TRBV6-1 with TRBJ1-5; no clear D. This CDR3 spans 13 amino acids. Trimming stripped 3 bases from V and 6 bases from J, with 9 bases between. Germline CDR1 MNHNS, CDR2 SASEGT. CDR3 sequence (DNA): TGTGCCAGCAGTGATGTGGCTCGTCAGCCCCAGCATTTT. The encoded protein is CASSDVARQPQHF.

This rearrangement joins TRBV6-5 to TRBJ2-1; D is perhaps TRBD1 (6 bases). Germline V gene sequence: CDR1 MNHEY, CDR2 SVGAGI. The CDR3 has 11 residues. Trimming left V 7 bases short and J 8 bases short, with 9 bases between. The CDR3 protein is CASIRGDEQFF. CDR3 DNA sequence: TGTGCCAGCATCAGGGGCGATGAGCAGTTCTTC.

The sample holds one count of this clone. The V gene is TRBV10-1, the J gene TRBJ1-2; D remains unclear. CDR3 length equals 13 residues. Trimming took off 10 bases at V and 1 base at J, with 13 bases between the two ends. Looked up from germline, CDR1 is WNHNN and CDR2 is SYGVQD (reference sequence). As DNA, the CDR3 is TGCGCCATCAGGAGAAGACTTAACTATGGCTACACCTTC. As protein: CAIRRRLNYGYTF.

The V call is TRBV4-3, the J call TRBJ2-3; D call uncertain. The CDR3 is 17 amino acids. V was shortened by 0 bases and J by 0 bases, with 13 bases between the two germline ends. The germline V gene encodes CDR1 LGHNA and CDR2 YSLEER. Here the CDR3 reads CASSQDRRGASTDTQYF. CDR3 sequence (DNA): TGCGCCAGCAGCCAAGATCGGCGAGGCGCTAGCACAGATACGCAGTATTTT.

V is TRBV11-2 and J is TRBJ2-3; 10 nucleotides align to TRBD2. V dropped 3 bases and J dropped 6; count of bases not matched to a gene: 9. Germline CDR1 reads SGHAT; CDR2 reads FQNNGV. The CDR3 has 16 amino acids. The CDR3 is CASSFLEAGGKDTQYF. As DNA, the CDR3 is TGTGCCAGCAGCTTCTTAGAAGCGGGGGGGAAGGATACGCAGTATTTT.

This sequence joins TRBV11-1 and TRBJ2-7, with a possible D match to TRBD2 (6 bases). Trimming shortened V by 2 bases and J by 7 bases, and 18 bases separated the two germline ends. There are 15 residues in the CDR3. Germline CDR1 is SGHAT and CDR2 is FQDESV (reference sequence). Here the CDR3 DNA reads TGTGCCAGCAGCTTATCCGACGGGGGACCGTGGGAGCAGTACTTC. Translated: CASSLSDGGPWEQYF. The whole variable domain, remainder taken from reference TRBV11-1 and TRBJ2-7, is EAEVAQSPRYKITEKSQAVAFWCDPISGHATLYWYRQILGQGPELLVQFQDESVVDDSQLPKDRFSAERLKGVDSTLKIQPAELGDSAMYLCASSLSDGGPWEQYFGPGTRLTVT.

The rearrangement links TRBV20-1 to TRBJ1-1; a weak D match, TRBD1 (5 bases). Trimming shortened V by 5 bases and J by 11 bases, and 15 bases separated the two germline ends. This CDR3 is built from 11 residues. From germline, CDR1 is DFQATT and CDR2 SNEGSKA (reference sequence). CDR3 loop: CSARVEGRAFF. The CDR3 nucleotides are TGCAGTGCTCGGGTGGAGGGGAGGGCTTTCTTT.

This chain connects TRBV29-1 to TRBJ1-1; D not resolved. The CDR3 length is 12 residues. Germline V gene lookup returns CDR1 SQVTM and CDR2 ANQGSEA. The V end lost 1 base, the J end lost 4 bases, and 7 bases lay between the germline ends. The CDR3 sequence is CSVEGQSTEAFF. Written as DNA, the CDR3 is TGCAGCGTTGAAGGGCAGTCCACTGAAGCTTTCTTT.

The genes are TRBV6-1 and TRBJ1-2; D is perhaps TRBD1 (6 bases). CDR1 and CDR2 (germline): MNHNS, SASEGT. The CDR3 has 14 amino acids. Trimming removed 7 bases at V and 0 bases at J, with 12 bases between. The CDR3 loop reads CASTWDMANYGYTF. The CDR3, as DNA: TGTGCCAGCACTTGGGACATGGCTAACTATGGCTACACCTTC.

There are a few counts of this clone. The chain uses TRBV5-8 and TRBJ1-1; TRBD1 is a possible D gene (5 bases). Germline V lookup: CDR1 SGHTS, CDR2 YDEGEE. The CDR3 runs to 13 residues. Trimming removed 4 bases from V and 4 bases from J, with 11 bases in between. CDR3 in DNA: TGTGCCAGCAGCGCAACGACAGTCACTGAAGCTTTCTTT. Its translation is CASSATTVTEAFF.

As DNA, the CDR3 is TGTGCCAGCAGTCCTATGGGGGACAGGACAAATTCACCCCTCCACTTT. Residues: CASSPMGDRTNSPLHF. V and J are TRBV5-5 and TRBJ1-6; 8 bases map to TRBD1. The CDR3 covers 16 residues. Germline CDR1 SGHKS, CDR2 YYEKEE (reference sequence). The V gene end was trimmed by 5 bases and the J gene end by 7 bases; junction bases not matched to a gene: 11.

This clone was seen once. The chain links TRBV3-1 (or the pseudogene TRBV3-2) to TRBJ2-3; no reliable D call. The CDR3 contains 14 residues. CDR1 is LGHDT and CDR2 is YNNKEL in the germline V gene (reference sequence). V gave up 1 base and J gave up 5 bases, with 10 bases separating them. The CDR3: CASSQGANEDTQYF. CDR3 nucleotides: TGTGCCAGCAGCCAAGGGGCTAACGAAGATACGCAGTATTTT.

The chain combines TRBV2 with TRBJ2-1; a weak D match, TRBD2 (6 bases). Germline V gene sequence: CDR1 SNHLY, CDR2 FYNNEI. Trimming removed 8 bases from V and 3 bases from J, with 14 bases in between. This CDR3 region has 14 residues. The CDR3, as DNA: TGTGCCAGCCAAAGCGGCGGGAACTACAATGAGCAGTTCTTC. This codes for CASQSGGNYNEQFF.

This chain connects TRBV7-2 to TRBJ2-4, with TRBD1 identical over 8 bases. This CDR3 spans 14 amino acids. Germline assignment: CDR1 SGHTA and CDR2 FQGNSA. V gave up 5 bases and J gave up 8 bases; unmatched junction bases: 8. CDR3 bases: TGTGCCAGCAGCCCCCAGACAGGGGTAGACATTCAGTACTTC. Its protein product is CASSPQTGVDIQYF.